This TCR beta chain was sequenced during a study of response to subunit inactivated influenza vaccine. General study points: The authors put forward the suggestion that each seasonal influenza vaccination may bring in only a limited number of new T cells.

TCRdb re-called the RT-PCR reads with MiXCR, one entry per CDR3 protein. Counted here are under 750,000 distinct CDR3 sequences, roughly 12% occurring once; the ten biggest clones make up more than 8.5%. V shed 3 bases and J shed 0 bases, with 12 bases lying between them. The CDR3 runs to 16 residues. Per germline, CDR1 LNHNV and CDR2 YYDKDF (reference sequence). Comments on this clonotype: Its target is not known.

Sequencing was performed on PBMCs from blood, taken on the day of vaccination. The chain employs TRBV15 and TRBJ2-1; TRBD1 might be the D (5 bases). This receptor was identified in a man in his fifties who received an inactivated influenza vaccine. Here the CDR3 reads CATSSWGHSSYNEQFF. For the CDR3, the DNA is TGTGCCACCAGCAGCTGGGGCCACAGCTCCTACAATGAGCAGTTCTTC.